This is a list of T cell receptor beta chains from one sample in a study of blood T cell repertoires in COVID-19. Method: immunoSEQ multiplex PCR; TCRdb's copy keeps in-frame clones and lacks some. The table has approximately 47,000 clones, roughly 90% seen once. The material sequenced was peripheral blood. These receptors were collected from a man between 65 and 79 years old with active COVID-19. Both conserved end residues are part of each CDR3.

V: TRBV18
J: TRBJ1-6
CDR3: CASSPRGGEAPLHF

V: TRBV6-1
J: TRBJ2-7
CDR3: CASSGPPGLEGPHEQYF

V: TRBV5-1
J: TRBJ2-3
CDR3: CASSLARGVSTDTQYF

V: TRBV28
J: TRBJ2-7
CDR3: CASSPAGELGEQYF

V: TRBV7-2
J: TRBJ2-5
CDR3: CASTPGQQETQYF

V: TRBV6-1
J: TRBJ2-7
CDR3: CASSSVLGGYEQYF

V: TRBV10-3
J: TRBJ1-4
CDR3: CAISERGGEKLFF

V: TRBV5-6
J: TRBJ2-1
CDR3: CASSSTISGGAFYNEQFF

V: TRBV7-8
J: TRBJ1-2
CDR3: CASSSTGGPHYGYTF

V: TRBV5-1
J: TRBJ2-1
CDR3: CASSFGGSSYNEQFF

V: TRBV6-2/TRBV6-3
J: TRBJ1-2
CDR3: CASSYSSQGLNGYTF

V: TRBV25-1
J: TRBJ2-1
CDR3: CASSEINGRYNEQFF

V: TRBV6-5
J: TRBJ1-1
CDR3: CASSYLQGAATEAFF

V: TRBV9
J: TRBJ1-3
CDR3: CASSPGGSGNTIYF

V: TRBV6-5
J: TRBJ1-1
CDR3: CASSTTGSTVEAFF

V: TRBV7-7
J: TRBJ2-5
CDR3: CASSLAFRAETQYF

V: TRBV11-2
J: TRBJ2-7
CDR3: CASSFTGAYEQYF

V: TRBV28
J: TRBJ2-1
CDR3: CASSLIRTGFNEQFF

V: TRBV11-3
J: TRBJ2-7
CDR3: CASSSGGSSYEQYF

V: TRBV6-5
J: TRBJ1-1
CDR3: CASSRQRKHTEAFF

V: TRBV30
J: TRBJ1-6
CDR3: CAGNRDTYNSPLHF

V: TRBV28
J: TRBJ1-4
CDR3: CASTGTREYEKLFF

V: TRBV19
J: TRBJ1-1
CDR3: CASSTGGSGTEAFF

V: TRBV7-9
J: TRBJ1-2
CDR3: CASSLERTGEGYTF

V: TRBV27
J: TRBJ2-1
CDR3: CASSHLAGPYNEQFF

V: TRBV7-2
J: TRBJ1-5
CDR3: CASSLAGAGEPQHF

V: TRBV6-5
J: TRBJ2-1
CDR3: CASSYEAGPYNEQFF

V: TRBV7-6
J: TRBJ2-5
CDR3: CASSLAAGQATETQYF

V: TRBV4-2
J: TRBJ2-7
CDR3: CASSQEERSGSYEQYF

V: TRBV5-1
J: TRBJ2-4
CDR3: CASSTTGTSWVYF

V: TRBV7-3
J: TRBJ1-6
CDR3: CASSHGNSPLHF

V: TRBV3-1/TRBV3-2
J: TRBJ2-5
CDR3: CASSHSGGAGETQYF

V: TRBV28
J: TRBJ2-7
CDR3: CASSSPGGLAYEQYF

V: TRBV11-2
J: TRBJ2-7
CDR3: CASSRDSGSRSYEQYF

V: TRBV4-3
J: TRBJ2-1
CDR3: CASSQDRSGGYNEQFF

V: TRBV7-8
J: TRBJ2-1
CDR3: CASSLVLVNEQFF

V: TRBV12-3/TRBV12-4
J: TRBJ1-2
CDR3: CASSLRTRYGYTF

V: TRBV2
J: TRBJ1-5
CDR3: CASSYGQGAVQPQHF

V: TRBV20-1
J: TRBJ2-7
CDR3: CSATQGYEQYF

V: TRBV3-1/TRBV3-2
J: TRBJ2-3
CDR3: CASSPPSDTQYF

V: TRBV5-1
J: TRBJ2-7
CDR3: CASTPRDATYEQYF